The clone carrying this T cell receptor beta chain was observed many times. This sample stems from a study of T-cell reconstitution after alpha-beta-depleted transplantation in children. V shed 6 bases, J shed 11 bases, and the junction held 11 bases outside the gene matches. Looked up from germline, CDR1 is DFQATT and CDR2 is SNEGSKA (reference sequence). This CDR3 is 12 amino acids long. Unique molecular identifiers were incorporated when the TCRbeta library was constructed. TCRdb redid the calling of the PCR reads with MiXCR, one entry per CDR3 protein. The sample holds approximately 490,000 distinct CDR3 sequences; about 11% are singletons and the top ten take approximately 2%.

The chain employs TRBV20-1 and TRBJ1-1; the match to TRBD1 covers 8 bases. The sample was PBMCs, taken before TCRalphabeta/CD19-depleted stem cell transplant. This sequence was found in a child aged 2-15 years with inherited bone marrow failure, due to receive a stem cell transplant. CDR3 nucleotide sequence: TGCAGTGCCCTAGACAGGGGCACGGAGGCTTTCTTT. Its translation is CSALDRGTEAFF.